This T cell receptor (beta chain) comes out of a study of beta chain features in type 1 diabetes. Study-level findings and limits: Comparison showed that naive, central memory and Treg TCRB repertoires appeared more similar among patients than among healthy donors. HLA influence on TCRB rearrangement stayed unresolved here. People with Type 1 diabetes carried modestly yet significantly shorter TCRB CDR3s in all four CD4+ subsets.

The sequenced template was cDNA made from the entire isolated RNA. Assay used: immunoSEQ multiplex PCR; TCRdb lists only in-frame clones, some missing. The sample holds some 640,000 clones, over 13% seen once. Regarding this clone: Its cognate antigen is unknown.

Sequencing input: naive CD4+ T cells from blood. This clonotype was sampled from a man younger than 35 with type 1 diabetes.

The CDR3 protein is CASTNTGSNEQFF. The CDR3 coding sequence is TGTGCCAGCACCAACACAGGGAGCAATGAGCAGTTCTTC. This chain uses TRBV21-1 with TRBJ2-1; TRBD1 was called by the table and not checked on the DNA. TRBV21-1 counts as a pseudogene. The CDR3 has 13 amino acids.